The 29 T cell receptor beta chains reported below all come from one sample, sequenced in a study of T cells in Graves' hyperthyroidism and ophthalmopathy. RNA transcripts served as the template for amplifying TCR beta CDR3 regions. HTBI primers were employed in a first-round RT-PCR of the TCR CDR3. Using its own MiXCR run on the multiplex PCR reads, TCRdb lists one record per CDR3 protein. The data contain about 400,000 distinct CDR3 sequences, less than 20% of them singletons. Material for sequencing was blood. The receptors here all came from a woman aged 18-30 years with Graves' hyperthyroidism that later progressed to Graves' ophthalmopathy.

This clonotype turned up a few times. The chain couples TRBV3-1 to TRBJ2-7; 9 bases agree with TRBD2. The length of the CDR3 is 16 residues. Per germline, CDR1 LGHDT and CDR2 YNNKEL (reference sequence). The J segment lost 7 bases and the V segment lost 0 bases, leaving 10 bases of the junction unmatched. The CDR3, as DNA: TGTGCCAGCAGCCAAGAGGGGACTAGCAGAATGGGGGAGCAGTACTTC. It yields the protein CASSQEGTSRMGEQYF.

V and J are TRBV18 and TRBJ1-4, with D perhaps matching TRBD1 (5 bases). Germline CDR1 KGHSH, CDR2 LQKENI. This CDR3 region has 15 residues. Between the trimmed V and J ends, which lost 8 bases and 0 bases, there was a span of 13 bases. The CDR3 DNA sequence: TGTGCCAGCATGAGCGGGGGACCAACTAATGAAAAACTGTTTTTT. Protein sequence: CASMSGGPTNEKLFF.

This clonotype has just a few counts. The genes are TRBV20-1 and TRBJ2-7; maybe TRBD2 (6 bases). CDR3 length equals 14 residues. Germline-derived CDR1 and CDR2 are DFQATT and SNEGSKA (reference sequence). Trimming shortened V by 7 bases and J by 7 bases, and 23 bases separated the two germline ends. The CDR3, as DNA: TGCAGTGGACTTACCGGGAGAAGCCTGAGTGAGCAGTACTTC. Protein product: CSGLTGRSLSEQYF.

This clonotype was seen only a few times. The chain employs TRBV10-3 and TRBJ2-7; 12 bases align to TRBD2. J gave up 4 bases and V 0 bases, and 4 bases lay outside the gene matches. In germline, CDR1 is ENHRY, CDR2 SYGVKD. There are 16 residues in the CDR3. Here the CDR3 reads CAISESPTSGSYEQYF. The CDR3 bases are TGTGCCATCAGTGAGTCTCCGACTAGCGGGAGTTACGAGCAGTACTTC.

Ten or more counts support this clonotype. The gene calls are TRBV28 and TRBJ2-7, with 7 bases matching TRBD2. Germline CDR1 is MDHEN and CDR2 is SYDVKM. The CDR3 is 17 residues long. V lost 4 bases and J lost 5; bases outside the gene matches: 17. The CDR3 loop reads CASSSALIGGENDEQYF. CDR3 nucleotide sequence: TGTGCCAGCAGTTCGGCACTAATTGGGGGGGAGAACGACGAGCAGTACTTC.

The rearrangement uses TRBV20-1 and TRBJ2-5; TRBD2 matches 16 bases. Germline CDR1 DFQATT, CDR2 SNEGSKA (reference sequence). The CDR3 length is 18 residues. Losses at the gene ends were 4 bases for V and 4 bases for J; bases not matched to a gene: 12. The CDR3 reads CSAKDSGLAGGPTETQYF. For the CDR3, the DNA is TGCAGTGCTAAGGACTCGGGACTAGCGGGAGGGCCCACAGAGACCCAGTACTTC.

This clonotype was found a few times. The rearrangement uses TRBV2 and TRBJ2-7; D gene uncertain. The V end lost 4 bases, the J end lost 3 bases, and 7 bases lay between the germline ends. The germline gives CDR1 SNHLY, CDR2 FYNNEI. This CDR3 is built from 12 residues. The CDR3 is CASSGAGYEQYF. In DNA form, the CDR3 reads TGTGCCAGCAGTGGGGCAGGCTACGAGCAGTACTTC.

With regard to this clonotype: An end of the junction differs from the germline gene, which may be a read error. The chain has TRBV11-2 and TRBJ1-1; a weak D match, TRBD1 (5 bases). The germline gives CDR1 SGHAT, CDR2 FQNNGV. This CDR3 spans 13 amino acids. DNA of the CDR3: TGTGCCAGCAGCTTAGCCGAGGGGTTAGAAGCTTCCTTT. This translates into CASSLAEGLEASF.

This clonotype has just a few counts. The V and J genes are TRBV19 and TRBJ2-7, with D perhaps matching TRBD2 (5 bases). This CDR3 spans 13 amino acids. V lost 3 bases to trimming and J lost 6 bases, with 12 bases between them. Per germline, CDR1 LNHDA and CDR2 SQIVND (reference sequence). The CDR3 sequence: CASSIGARGEQYF. The CDR3 region has the DNA TGTGCCAGTAGTATCGGCGCCCGGGGCGAGCAGTACTTC.

A few counts support this clonotype. The V gene is TRBV7-2, the J gene TRBJ1-6; no definite D call. Trimming left V 1 base short and J 11 bases short, with 6 bases between. Germline V lookup: CDR1 SGHTA, CDR2 FQGNSA. There are 12 residues in the CDR3. The CDR3 nucleotides read TGTGCCAGCAGCTTAGGGTTAACACCCCTCCACTTT. Amino acids: CASSLGLTPLHF. Full variable domain (outside the CDR3, taken from reference TRBV7-2 and TRBJ1-6): GAGVSQSPSNKVTEKGKDVELRCDPISGHTALYWYRQSLGQGLEFLIYFQGNSAPDKSGLPSDRFSAERTGGSVSTLTIQRTQQEDSAVYLCASSLGLTPLHFGNGTRLTVT.

This clonotype was counted at least ten times. The chain joins TRBV6-1 to TRBJ1-2; 9 bases agree with TRBD1. V dropped 6 bases and J dropped 3; count of bases not matched to a gene: 8. Germline V gene sequence: CDR1 MNHNS, CDR2 SASEGT. This CDR3 spans 15 amino acids. Written as DNA, the CDR3 is TGTGCCAGCAGGACCGGGACAGGGTCGGACTATGGCTACACCTTC. Encoded protein: CASRTGTGSDYGYTF.

The table lists this clonotype with many counts. V and J are TRBV6-1 and TRBJ2-5; D might be TRBD2 (6 bases). This CDR3 comprises 14 residues. CDR1 and CDR2 (germline): MNHNS, SASEGT. Between the trimmed V and J ends, which lost 2 bases and 6 bases, there was a span of 13 bases. The CDR3 protein is CASSESVGRQTQYF. The CDR3, as DNA: TGTGCCAGCAGTGAATCAGTCGGGAGACAGACCCAGTACTTC.

This clonotype was counted ten times or more. The rearrangement uses TRBV20-1 and TRBJ2-7, with D perhaps matching TRBD2 (7 bases). V lost 1 base and J 3 bases, leaving 19 bases between the germline ends. The CDR3 loop spans 16 amino acids. Germline V gene sequence: CDR1 DFQATT, CDR2 SNEGSKA (reference sequence). CDR3: CSARVIGGGHGYEQYF. The CDR3 DNA reads TGCAGTGCTAGAGTGATAGGGGGGGGGCACGGCTACGAGCAGTACTTC.

A few counts support this clonotype. J is TRBJ2-7 and V is TRBV5-6; 11 bases map to TRBD2. Per the germline V gene, CDR1 is SGHDT and CDR2 is YYEEEE. V was pared by 0 bases and J by 5 bases, with 4 bases of the junction left unmatched. The CDR3 loop spans 15 amino acids. CDR3 in amino acids: CASSLGSGRVHEQYF. The CDR3 coding sequence is TGTGCCAGCAGCTTGGGTAGCGGGAGGGTCCACGAGCAGTACTTC.

Ten or more counts support this clonotype. The chain employs TRBV20-1 and TRBJ2-7, with D unresolved. Germline V gene data show CDR1 as DFQATT and CDR2 as SNEGSKA (reference sequence). Deletions cut 6 bases from V and 2 bases from J, with 14 bases between. This CDR3 has 13 amino acids. CDR3 amino acids: CSATSSFPYEQYF. The CDR3 bases are TGCAGTGCCACGTCTAGTTTCCCCTACGAGCAGTACTTC.

This sequence joins TRBV6-1 and TRBJ2-5; maybe TRBD1 (5 bases). Germline lookup yields CDR1 MNHNS and CDR2 SASEGT. The V end was cut by 4 bases, the J end by 2 bases, with 14 bases between. The CDR3 spans 15 residues. CDR3 sequence: CASSADRLTQETQYF. Written as DNA, the CDR3 is TGTGCCAGCAGTGCCGACAGACTCACACAAGAGACCCAGTACTTC.

This clonotype has ten or more counts. The gene calls are TRBV4-3 and TRBJ2-1, with D unresolved. The germline V gene encodes CDR1 LGHNA and CDR2 YSLEER. V was clipped by 0 bases and J by 3 bases, with 6 bases between them. This CDR3 region has 14 residues. The CDR3 region has the DNA TGCGCCAGCAGCCAAGATCAGAGCTACAATGAGCAGTTCTTC. As protein: CASSQDQSYNEQFF.

This clonotype appeared many times. The chain carries TRBV2 and TRBJ2-1; no firm D call. The germline V gene has CDR1 SNHLY and CDR2 FYNNEI. V lost 8 bases and J lost 0, with 11 bases in between. There are 14 residues in the CDR3. The CDR3 loop is CASSPLDSYNEQFF. In DNA, the CDR3 is TGTGCCAGCTCCCCCCTGGACTCCTACAATGAGCAGTTCTTC. The complete variable domain, with remaining parts taken from reference TRBV2 and TRBJ2-1, reads EPEVTQTPSHQVTQMGQEVILRCVPISNHLYFYWYRQILGQKVEFLVSFYNNEISEKSEIFDDQFSVERPDGSNFTLKIRSTKLEDSAMYFCASSPLDSYNEQFFGPGTRLTVL.

In its sample, this clonotype was seen many times. The chain links TRBV6-2 or TRBV6-3 to TRBJ2-1, with 7 bases matching TRBD2. The V gene's germline CDR1 is MNHEY and CDR2 SVGEGT. The V and J ends lost 6 bases and 6 bases, in that order; junction bases with no gene match: 11. The CDR3 extends over 15 amino acids. The CDR3 DNA follows: TGTGCCAGCAGAAAACACCTGACTAGCCCCAATGAGCAGTTCTTC. This translates into CASRKHLTSPNEQFF.

The rearrangement joins TRBV29-1 to TRBJ2-6, with D perhaps matching TRBD2 (6 bases). Trimming pared 0 bases from V and 0 bases from J, leaving 15 bases between. This CDR3 comprises 18 residues. Germline CDR1 SQVTM, CDR2 ANQGSEA. CDR3 in amino acids: CSVEEARAGNSGANVLTF. The CDR3 coding sequence is TGCAGCGTTGAAGAGGCGCGGGCGGGGAACTCTGGGGCCAACGTCCTGACTTTC. Full variable domain (outside the CDR3, taken from reference TRBV29-1 and TRBJ2-6): SAVISQKPSRDICQRGTSLTIQCQVDSQVTMMFWYRQQPGQSLTLIATANQGSEATYESGFVIDKFPISRPNLTFSTLTVSNMSPEDSSIYLCSVEEARAGNSGANVLTFGAGSRLTVL.

This clonotype was seen many times. The chain links TRBV20-1 to TRBJ2-1; TRBD2 matches at 16 bases. With 6 bases clipped from V and 10 bases from J, the junction kept 18 bases outside the gene matches. The CDR3 runs 18 residues. Germline CDR1 and CDR2: DFQATT and SNEGSKA (reference sequence). The CDR3 spells CSAPSTGTSGRALVEQFF. CDR3 nucleotides: TGCAGTGCACCATCAACCGGGACTAGCGGGAGGGCCCTGGTCGAGCAGTTCTTC.

Ten or more counts support this clonotype. V usage is TRBV7-8 and J usage is TRBJ2-5; the D gene could be TRBD1 or TRBD2 (5 bases each). This CDR3 region has 15 residues. V dropped 3 bases and J dropped 2 bases, with 13 bases sitting between them. Germline V gene data show CDR1 as SGHVS and CDR2 as FQNEAQ. The CDR3 region is CASSFGDGKQETQYF. The CDR3 nucleotides are TGTGCCAGCAGCTTTGGGGACGGGAAACAAGAGACCCAGTACTTC.

The rearrangement joins TRBV20-1 to TRBJ1-1, with TRBD1 as a possible D gene (6 bases). Germline-derived CDR1 and CDR2 are DFQATT and SNEGSKA (reference sequence). V was cut by 6 bases and J by 0 bases, with 14 bases left in between. This CDR3 is 14 amino acids long. Written as DNA, the CDR3 is TGCAGTGCGGACCCACAGGGAGTGAACACTGAAGCTTTCTTT. Amino acids: CSADPQGVNTEAFF.

The genes are TRBV4-1 and TRBJ2-3; 7 bases agree with TRBD2. The CDR3 contains 16 residues. The germline V gene has CDR1 MGHRA and CDR2 YSYEKL. V lost 4 bases, J lost 1 base, and 8 bases stayed unmatched. The CDR3 nucleotides are TGCGCCAGCAGCCCAATACGACTAGCAGGCACAGATACGCAGTATTTT. As protein: CASSPIRLAGTDTQYF.

This clonotype was counted only a few times. The chain has TRBV12-3 or TRBV12-4 and TRBJ1-4, with D unclear. The ends were cut back, 6 bases at V and 3 bases at J, with 14 bases in the middle. The CDR3 spans 15 residues. This CDR3 reads CASSLSEGPNEKLFF. For the CDR3, the DNA is TGTGCCAGCAGCCTTTCGGAAGGGCCTAATGAAAAACTGTTTTTT.

In its sample, this clonotype was seen many times. V and J are TRBV20-1 and TRBJ2-3; tentatively, D is TRBD1 or TRBD2 (5 bases each). The CDR3 sequence is 12 residues long. V was cut by 8 bases and J by 4 bases, with 13 bases left in between. The germline gives CDR1 DFQATT, CDR2 SNEGSKA (reference sequence). The CDR3 DNA sequence: TGCAGTACGGGGCCCCGGGCAGATACGCAGTATTTT. Amino acid sequence: CSTGPRADTQYF.

The chain joins TRBV20-1 to TRBJ2-2, with 7 nucleotides matching TRBD2. The CDR3 contains 15 residues. Germline values: CDR1 DFQATT, CDR2 SNEGSKA (reference sequence). The junction had 5 bases not matched to a gene; V was cut back by 3 bases and J by 1 base. The DNA of the CDR3 is TGCAGTGCTAGCCAAGCGGGAATGAACACCGGGGAGCTGTTTTTT. The encoded protein is CSASQAGMNTGELFF.

The rearrangement uses TRBV9 and TRBJ1-3; D not resolved. CDR3 length equals 15 residues. Deletions cut 0 bases from V and 0 bases from J, with 7 bases between. CDR1 and CDR2 from the germline V gene are SGDLS and YYNGEE. The CDR3 DNA sequence: TGTGCCAGCAGCGTAGGCCAGCTCTCTGGAAACACCATATATTTT. Translating gives CASSVGQLSGNTIYF.

This clonotype was seen only a few times. The gene calls are TRBV6-1 and TRBJ1-2, with unresolved D. In germline, CDR1 is MNHNS, CDR2 SASEGT. This CDR3 contains 13 residues. The V end lost 6 bases, the J end lost 4 bases, and 12 bases lay between the germline ends. CDR3 bases: TGTGCCAGCAGCCGGATGGATTTCTATGGCTACACCTTC. This encodes CASSRMDFYGYTF.